This passage covers 26 T cell receptor beta chains from one sample sequenced in a study of blood T cell repertoires in COVID-19. Generated by immunoSEQ multiplex PCR, the TCRdb table keeps only in-frame clones and is missing some. The sample includes 130,000 to 150,000 clones, around 80% of them seen just once. The sequenced sample consisted of peripheral blood. The source is a man older than 75 with acute or convalescent COVID-19.

The CDR3 is CASGDRAGYNEQFF. The DNA for the CDR3 is TGTGCCAGCGGAGACAGGGCTGGCTACAATGAGCAGTTCTTC. The chain carries TRBV2 and TRBJ2-1, with 7 nucleotides matching TRBD1. The CDR3 spans 14 residues. Germline V gene lookup returns CDR1 SNHLY and CDR2 FYNNEI. V trimming: 8 bases; J trimming: 3 bases; junction bases outside the gene matches: 7.

The chain employs TRBV12-3 or TRBV12-4 and TRBJ1-6, with 8 positions matching TRBD1. Trimming cost V 6 bases and J 11 bases; bases outside gene matches: 6. This CDR3 has 13 amino acids. In DNA, the CDR3 is TGTGCCAGCAGCCGGGACAGGCTAACACCCCTCCACTTT. This sequence encodes CASSRDRLTPLHF.

The chain couples TRBV28 to TRBJ1-4, with D possibly TRBD1 on 5 matching bases. This CDR3 contains 12 residues. The germline V gene encodes CDR1 MDHEN and CDR2 SYDVKM. V was pared by 11 bases and J by 10 bases, with 17 bases between. The CDR3 region is CAAWGGSRKLFF. The CDR3 nucleotides are TGTGCCGCGTGGGGGGGAAGTAGAAAACTGTTTTTT.

The chain is built from TRBV19 and TRBJ1-1, with no clear D. This CDR3 comprises 15 residues. Germline V gene sequence: CDR1 LNHDA, CDR2 SQIVND (reference sequence). Trimming removed 5 bases at V and 5 bases at J, with 18 bases between. The CDR3 loop reads CASSSPERGRTEAFF. DNA of the CDR3: TGTGCCAGTAGTTCCCCGGAGCGGGGTCGGACTGAAGCTTTCTTT.

The chain has TRBV5-1 and TRBJ2-3; 10 bases align to TRBD2. From germline, CDR1 is SGHRS and CDR2 YFSETQ. Trimming cost V 4 bases and J 2 bases; bases outside gene matches: 7. The CDR3 extends over 16 amino acids. CDR3 nucleotide sequence: TGCGCCAGCAGCCTTCGGAGCGGGGGGGACACAGATACGCAGTATTTT. It specifies CASSLRSGGDTDTQYF.

The V call is TRBV28, the J call TRBJ1-1; possibly TRBD1 for D (5 bases). V shed 4 bases and J shed 6 bases, with 15 bases lying between them. Germline lookup yields CDR1 MDHEN and CDR2 SYDVKM. The CDR3 length is 14 residues. CDR3 nucleotides: TGTGCCAGCAGTTATACGCAGGGTTCCTCTGAAGCTTTCTTT. It specifies CASSYTQGSSEAFF.

The chain has TRBV7-2 and TRBJ1-4; possibly TRBD1 for D (6 bases). This CDR3 contains 14 residues. Germline loops: CDR1 SGHTA, CDR2 FQGNSA. The V end was cut by 5 bases, the J end by 5 bases, with 12 bases between. The CDR3 sequence is CASSAGAQNEKLFF. The DNA for the CDR3 is TGTGCCAGCAGCGCGGGGGCCCAGAATGAAAAACTGTTTTTT.

This clone has more than one count but fewer than ten. The chain recombines TRBV20-1 with TRBJ2-7; D is unclear. Trimming removed 3 bases at V and 7 bases at J, with 16 bases between. CDR1 is DFQATT and CDR2 is SNEGSKA in the germline V gene (reference sequence). The CDR3 spans 13 residues. The CDR3 sequence is CSASSLAAKEQYF. The CDR3 coding sequence is TGCAGTGCTAGTAGCCTCGCGGCAAAGGAGCAGTACTTC.

The J gene is TRBJ2-1, the V gene TRBV11-1, with D maybe TRBD2 (5 bases). Germline-derived CDR1 and CDR2 are SGHAT and FQDESV (reference sequence). CDR3 length: 16 amino acids. V was pared by 5 bases and J by 3 bases, with 17 bases between. CDR3 protein: CASSPRTLRSYNEQFF. The CDR3 nucleotides read TGTGCCAGCAGCCCAAGGACTCTCCGGAGCTACAATGAGCAGTTCTTC.

This sequence joins TRBV30 and TRBJ2-7; 7 positions match TRBD1. The junction had 11 bases not matched to a gene; V was cut back by 2 bases and J by 7 bases. This CDR3 has 14 amino acids. The germline V gene has CDR1 GTSNPN and CDR2 SVGIG (reference sequence). The CDR3: CAWSIRGQPLEQYF. CDR3 bases: TGTGCCTGGAGTATTCGGGGACAGCCTCTTGAGCAGTACTTC.

The chain uses TRBV4-3 and TRBJ1-1, with D possibly matching TRBD1 (6 bases). Per the germline V gene, CDR1 is LGHNA and CDR2 is YSLEER. Trimming pared 1 base from V and 0 bases from J, leaving 12 bases between. The CDR3 has 16 residues. CDR3 DNA sequence: TGCGCCAGCAGCCAAGGGGACACCGACCTGAACACTGAAGCTTTCTTT. Its protein is CASSQGDTDLNTEAFF.

This clone was seen a few times. This chain joins TRBV28 and TRBJ2-4; possibly TRBD1 for D (6 bases). The CDR3 consists of 16 residues. Trimming removed 4 bases from V and 0 bases from J, with 13 bases in between. Germline assignment: CDR1 MDHEN and CDR2 SYDVKM. The CDR3 protein is CASSSDRRLAKNIQYF. CDR3 in DNA: TGTGCCAGCAGTTCCGACAGGAGGTTAGCCAAAAACATTCAGTACTTC. Full variable domain (missing parts from reference TRBV28 and TRBJ2-4): DVKVTQSSRYLVKRTGEKVFLECVQDMDHENMFWYRQDPGLGLRLIYFSYDVKMKEKGDIPEGYSVSREKKERFSLILESASTNQTSMYLCASSSDRRLAKNIQYFGAGTRLSVL.

V is TRBV5-6 and J is TRBJ1-5; D is unclear. Trimming left V 4 bases short and J 1 base short, with 9 bases between. Germline V CDR1 and CDR2: SGHDT, YYEEEE. The CDR3 loop spans 14 amino acids. The CDR3 here is CASSHGLSNQPQHF. In DNA, the CDR3 is TGTGCCAGCAGCCACGGGTTGAGCAATCAGCCCCAGCATTTT.

This CDR3 is CASSQELGSEQFF. The CDR3, as DNA: TGCGCCAGCAGCCAAGAATTAGGGAGTGAGCAGTTCTTC. The chain employs TRBV4-3 and TRBJ2-1; possible D gene TRBD2, 5 bases. The germline gives CDR1 LGHNA, CDR2 YSLEER. The CDR3 totals 13 residues. V was pared by 0 bases and J by 9 bases, with 9 bases between.

V gene TRBV20-1 combines with J gene TRBJ2-7; 11 positions match TRBD1. The CDR3 consists of 16 residues. CDR1 and CDR2 (germline): DFQATT, SNEGSKA (reference sequence). V was pared by 3 bases and J by 4 bases, with 11 bases of the junction left unmatched. CDR3 in amino acids: CSASPRDRGVGYEQYF. CDR3 in DNA: TGCAGTGCTAGTCCCCGGGACAGGGGGGTGGGTTACGAGCAGTACTTC.

This clone was picked up one time. This chain joins TRBV10-3 and TRBJ1-4; maybe TRBD1 (5 bases). The CDR3 is 14 residues long. V shed 4 bases and J shed 4 bases, with 10 bases lying between them. Germline CDR1 and CDR2: ENHRY and SYGVKD. The DNA for the CDR3 is TGTGCCATCAGTGTATCAGGGAATAATGAAAAACTGTTTTTT. Its protein is CAISVSGNNEKLFF.

This chain connects TRBV19 to TRBJ2-3; TRBD1 might be the D (6 bases). Trimming took 2 bases from V and 0 from J, leaving 12 bases between them. This CDR3 spans 16 amino acids. Germline loops: CDR1 LNHDA, CDR2 SQIVND (reference sequence). This chain's CDR3 is CASSIRRQASTDTQYF. Here the CDR3 DNA reads TGTGCCAGTAGTATAAGGCGACAGGCTAGCACAGATACGCAGTATTTT.

The chain is built from TRBV28 and TRBJ1-5; TRBD1 matches at 10 bases. CDR1 and CDR2 (germline): MDHEN, SYDVKM. The length of the CDR3 is 17 residues. V lost 4 bases, J lost 2 bases, and 8 bases stayed unmatched. CDR3: CASSYPTGGLGNQPQHF. In nucleotides, the CDR3 is TGTGCCAGCAGTTACCCGACAGGGGGCTTGGGCAATCAGCCCCAGCATTTT.

As concerns this clone: Within the sample, other DNA sequences also encode this same CDR3. This chain links TRBV28 with TRBJ2-5, with 9 bases matching TRBD2. The J segment lost 4 bases and the V segment lost 2 bases, leaving 2 bases of the junction unmatched. This CDR3 is built from 14 residues. Germline assignment: CDR1 MDHEN and CDR2 SYDVKM. For the CDR3, the DNA is TGTGCCAGCAGTTTAGCGGGGGGGAGAGAGACCCAGTACTTC. Translating gives CASSLAGGRETQYF.

This clone occurred a few times. The chain is built from TRBV6-5 and TRBJ2-7; 8 bases fit TRBD1. Per germline, CDR1 MNHEY and CDR2 SVGAGI. V was clipped by 2 bases and J by 3 bases; unmatched bases: 9. The CDR3 spans 16 residues. The CDR3, as DNA: TGTGCCAGCAGTTACACCACGACAGGGGTGGGCTACGAGCAGTACTTC. Its protein product is CASSYTTTGVGYEQYF.

The CDR3 sequence is CASSDSRQGADTQYF. CDR3 DNA sequence: TGTGCCAGCAGTGACTCGAGGCAGGGGGCAGATACGCAGTATTTT. This chain links TRBV6-4 with TRBJ2-3; 7 nucleotides match TRBD1. J was trimmed by 4 bases and V by 0 bases; bases with no gene match: 4. The length of the CDR3 is 15 residues. The germline V gene has CDR1 MRHNA and CDR2 SNTAGT.

The chain combines TRBV19 with TRBJ1-1, with 9 bases aligning to TRBD1. The CDR3 runs 16 residues. Germline V lookup: CDR1 LNHDA, CDR2 SQIVND (reference sequence). The junction had 10 bases not matched to a gene; V was cut back by 2 bases and J by 6 bases. The chain's CDR3 is CASSILDRGNRAEAFF. CDR3 DNA sequence: TGTGCCAGTAGTATACTGGACAGGGGTAATCGGGCTGAAGCTTTCTTT.

V usage is TRBV18 and J usage is TRBJ1-4; possibly TRBD1 for D (5 bases). The CDR3 runs to 15 residues. Germline loops: CDR1 KGHSH, CDR2 LQKENI. V was trimmed by 2 bases and J by 1 base, leaving 8 bases between them. The CDR3 loop reads CASSPTDRTNEKLFF. For the CDR3, the DNA is TGTGCCAGCTCACCAACAGACAGAACTAATGAAAAACTGTTTTTT.

This clone was counted once. The chain employs TRBV18 and TRBJ1-6; a weak D match, TRBD1 (5 bases). Germline assignment: CDR1 KGHSH and CDR2 LQKENI. The CDR3 consists of 16 residues. The V and J ends lost 6 bases and 7 bases respectively, with 19 bases between them. The CDR3 nucleotides read TGTGCCAGCTCCCTGTCGAGGGTGGAGGGGAATTCACCCCTCCACTTT. Translating it yields CASSLSRVEGNSPLHF.

J is TRBJ2-1 and V is TRBV29-1; 7 bases fit TRBD1. V lost 4 bases to trimming and J lost 7 bases; unmatched junction nucleotides: 4. The germline CDR1 and CDR2 sequences are SQVTM and ANQGSEA. This CDR3 is built from 12 residues. The CDR3 DNA reads TGCAGCGTTGTCGGCAGGGGGAATGAGCAGTTCTTC. It encodes CSVVGRGNEQFF.

The chain uses TRBV7-2 and TRBJ1-4, with D uncertain. This CDR3 is built from 16 residues. CDR1 is SGHTA and CDR2 is FQGNSA in the germline V gene. V gave up 4 bases and J gave up 0 bases, with 12 bases separating them. CDR3 in DNA: TGTGCCAGCAGCTCCCCCCGGTCTCCAACTAATGAAAAACTGTTTTTT. It specifies CASSSPRSPTNEKLFF.